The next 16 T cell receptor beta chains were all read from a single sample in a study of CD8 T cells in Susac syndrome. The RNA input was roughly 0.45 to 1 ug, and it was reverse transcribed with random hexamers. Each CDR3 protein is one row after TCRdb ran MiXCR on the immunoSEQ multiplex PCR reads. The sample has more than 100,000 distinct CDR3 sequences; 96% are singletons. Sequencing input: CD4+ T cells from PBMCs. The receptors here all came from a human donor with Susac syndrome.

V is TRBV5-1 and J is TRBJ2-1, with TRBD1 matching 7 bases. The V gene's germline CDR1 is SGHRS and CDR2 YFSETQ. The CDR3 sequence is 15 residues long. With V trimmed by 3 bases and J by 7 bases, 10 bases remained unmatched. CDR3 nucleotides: TGCGCCAGCAGCTCCCAACAGGGGCTTGGGAATGAGCAGTTCTTC. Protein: CASSSQQGLGNEQFF.

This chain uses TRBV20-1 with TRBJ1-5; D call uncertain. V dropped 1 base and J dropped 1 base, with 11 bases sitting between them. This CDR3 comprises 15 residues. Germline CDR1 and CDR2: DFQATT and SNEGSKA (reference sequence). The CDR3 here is CSARASSLSNQPQHF. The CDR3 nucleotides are TGCAGTGCTAGAGCTAGTTCTCTGAGCAATCAGCCCCAGCATTTT.

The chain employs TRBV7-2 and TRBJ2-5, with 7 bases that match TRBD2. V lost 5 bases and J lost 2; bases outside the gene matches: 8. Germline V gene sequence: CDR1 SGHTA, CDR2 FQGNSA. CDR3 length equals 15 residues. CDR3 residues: CASSPLAGVQETQYF. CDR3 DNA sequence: TGTGCCAGCAGCCCGTTAGCGGGCGTACAAGAGACCCAGTACTTC.

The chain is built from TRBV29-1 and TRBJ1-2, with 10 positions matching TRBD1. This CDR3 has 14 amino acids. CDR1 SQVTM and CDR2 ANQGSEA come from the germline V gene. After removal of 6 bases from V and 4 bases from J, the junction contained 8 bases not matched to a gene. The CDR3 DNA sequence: TGCAGCGTGGGGGACAGGGGAGGTGGCTATGGCTACACCTTC. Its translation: CSVGDRGGGYGYTF. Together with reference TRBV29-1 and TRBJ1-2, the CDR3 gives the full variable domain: SAVISQKPSRDICQRGTSLTIQCQVDSQVTMMFWYRQQPGQSLTLIATANQGSEATYESGFVIDKFPISRPNLTFSTLTVSNMSPEDSSIYLCSVGDRGGGYGYTFGSGTRLTVV.

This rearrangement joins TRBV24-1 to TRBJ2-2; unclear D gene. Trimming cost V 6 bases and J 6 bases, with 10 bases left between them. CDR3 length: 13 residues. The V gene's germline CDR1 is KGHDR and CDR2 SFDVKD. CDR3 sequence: CATSPNWSGELFF. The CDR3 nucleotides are TGTGCCACCAGTCCCAACTGGTCCGGGGAGCTGTTTTTT.

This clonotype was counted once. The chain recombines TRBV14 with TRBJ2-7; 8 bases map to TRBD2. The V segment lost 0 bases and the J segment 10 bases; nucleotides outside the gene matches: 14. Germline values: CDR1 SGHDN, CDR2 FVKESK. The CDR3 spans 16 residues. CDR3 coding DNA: TGTGCCAGCAGCCAAGAAAGGGGACTAGGGTCGGGGCGCCAGTACTTC. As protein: CASSQERGLGSGRQYF.

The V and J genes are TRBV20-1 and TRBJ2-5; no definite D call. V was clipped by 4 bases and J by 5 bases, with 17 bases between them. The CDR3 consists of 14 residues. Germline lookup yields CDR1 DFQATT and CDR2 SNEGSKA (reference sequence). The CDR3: CSAKNHPGMETQYF. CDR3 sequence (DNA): TGCAGTGCTAAAAACCACCCCGGCATGGAGACCCAGTACTTC.

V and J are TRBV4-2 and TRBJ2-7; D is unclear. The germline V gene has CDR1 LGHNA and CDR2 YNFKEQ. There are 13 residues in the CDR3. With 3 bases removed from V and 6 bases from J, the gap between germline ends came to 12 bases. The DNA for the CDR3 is TGTGCCAGCAGCCAGGAGACCCGTTTCGAGCAGTACTTC. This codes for CASSQETRFEQYF.

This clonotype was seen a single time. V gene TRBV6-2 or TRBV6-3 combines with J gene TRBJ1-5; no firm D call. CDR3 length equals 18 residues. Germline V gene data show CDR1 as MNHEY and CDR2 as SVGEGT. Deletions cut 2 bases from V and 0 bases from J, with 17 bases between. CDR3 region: CASSYPPSPPYSNQPQHF. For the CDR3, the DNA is TGTGCCAGCAGTTACCCACCGAGTCCTCCTTATAGCAATCAGCCCCAGCATTTT.

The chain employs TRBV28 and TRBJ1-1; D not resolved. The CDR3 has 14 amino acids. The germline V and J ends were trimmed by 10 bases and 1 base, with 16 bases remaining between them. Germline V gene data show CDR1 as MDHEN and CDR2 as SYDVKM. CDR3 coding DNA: TGTGCCATATCGACCAACCGCCGGAACACTGAAGCTTTCTTT. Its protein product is CAISTNRRNTEAFF.

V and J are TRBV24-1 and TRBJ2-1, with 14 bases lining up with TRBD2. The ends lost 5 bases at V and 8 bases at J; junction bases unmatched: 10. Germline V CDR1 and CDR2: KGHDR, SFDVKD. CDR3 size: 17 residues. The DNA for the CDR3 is TGTGCCACCAGTGGTCTGACTAGCGGGAGGGCCGACTATGAGCAGTTCTTC. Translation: CATSGLTSGRADYEQFF.

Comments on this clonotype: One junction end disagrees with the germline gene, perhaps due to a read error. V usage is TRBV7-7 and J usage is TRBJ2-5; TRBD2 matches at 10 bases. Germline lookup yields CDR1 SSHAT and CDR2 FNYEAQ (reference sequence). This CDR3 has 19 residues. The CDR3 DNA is TGTGCTAGCAGCCTAGGGTCCCATTTGAGCGGGAGGGCCCGAGAGACCCAGTACTTC. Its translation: CASSLGSHLSGRARETQYF.

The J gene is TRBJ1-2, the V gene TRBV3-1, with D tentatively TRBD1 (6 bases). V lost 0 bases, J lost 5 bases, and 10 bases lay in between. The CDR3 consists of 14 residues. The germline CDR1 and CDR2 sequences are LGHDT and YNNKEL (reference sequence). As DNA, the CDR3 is TGTGCCAGCAGCCAAGAACCAGGGGCGTATGGCTACACCTTC. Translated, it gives CASSQEPGAYGYTF.

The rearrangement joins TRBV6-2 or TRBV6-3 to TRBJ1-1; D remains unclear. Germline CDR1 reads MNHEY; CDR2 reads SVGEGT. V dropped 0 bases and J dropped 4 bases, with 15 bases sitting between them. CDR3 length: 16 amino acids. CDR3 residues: CASSYSSPAPSTEAFF. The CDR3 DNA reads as TGTGCCAGCAGTTACTCATCGCCAGCCCCCAGCACTGAAGCTTTCTTT.

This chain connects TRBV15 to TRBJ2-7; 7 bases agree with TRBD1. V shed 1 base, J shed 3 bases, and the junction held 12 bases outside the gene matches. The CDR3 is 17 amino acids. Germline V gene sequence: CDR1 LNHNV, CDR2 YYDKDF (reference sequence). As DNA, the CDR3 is TGTGCCACCAGCAGAGGGTCTCTGGGCCGGGACAGCTACGAGCAGTACTTC. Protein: CATSRGSLGRDSYEQYF.

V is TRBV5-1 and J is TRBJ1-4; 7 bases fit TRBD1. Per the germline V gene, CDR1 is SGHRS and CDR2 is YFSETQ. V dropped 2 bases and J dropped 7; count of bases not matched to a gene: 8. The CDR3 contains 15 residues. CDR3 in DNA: TGCGCCAGCAGCTTACAGGGGCCACGGGGTGAAAAACTGTTTTTT. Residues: CASSLQGPRGEKLFF.